The table lists the clone carrying this T cell receptor beta chain with many counts. The source of the sample is a study of T cells in Graves' hyperthyroidism and ophthalmopathy. The CDR3 consists of 12 residues. V lost 4 bases, J lost 8 bases, and 9 bases lay in between. The germline V gene has CDR1 SEHNR and CDR2 FQNEAQ (reference sequence). Authors of the study amplified TCR beta CDR3 regions from RNA transcripts. The HTBI set primed first-round TCR CDR3 RT-PCR. TCRdb called the multiplex PCR reads again in MiXCR, with one record for every CDR3 protein. This sample has 550,000 to 650,000 distinct CDR3 sequences, with approximately 15% found just once. Patients aged 18 to 65 with hyperthyroidism were newly diagnosed, with duration under 2 months.

This TCR was recovered from a woman under 40 with Graves' hyperthyroidism that later progressed to Graves' ophthalmopathy. J is TRBJ2-1 and V is TRBV7-9; D may be TRBD1 (6 bases). Sequencing used blood. The CDR3 DNA reads as TGTGCCAGCAGCTCCACAGGGTATGAGCAGTTCTTC. Encoded protein: CASSSTGYEQFF.